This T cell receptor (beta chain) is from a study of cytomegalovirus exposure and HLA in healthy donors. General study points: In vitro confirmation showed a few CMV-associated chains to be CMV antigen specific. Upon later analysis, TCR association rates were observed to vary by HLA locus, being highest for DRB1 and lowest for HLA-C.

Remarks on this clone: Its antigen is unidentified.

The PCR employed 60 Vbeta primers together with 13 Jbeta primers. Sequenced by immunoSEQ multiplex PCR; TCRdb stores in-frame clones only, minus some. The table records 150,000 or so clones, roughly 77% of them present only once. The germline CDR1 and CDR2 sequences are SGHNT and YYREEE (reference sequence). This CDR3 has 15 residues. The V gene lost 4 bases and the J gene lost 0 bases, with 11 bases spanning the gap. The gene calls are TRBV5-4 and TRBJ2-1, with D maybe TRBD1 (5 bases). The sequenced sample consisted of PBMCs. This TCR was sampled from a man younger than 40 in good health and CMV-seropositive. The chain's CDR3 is CASSRTGSSYNEQFF. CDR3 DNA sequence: TGTGCCAGCAGCCGTACAGGAAGCTCCTACAATGAGCAGTTCTTC.